This T cell receptor beta chain emerged from a study of T cells in Graves' hyperthyroidism and ophthalmopathy. As for the study in general: Peripheral blood samples were taken at initial diagnosis, prior to any treatment.

Study conclusions and caveats: Prediction of ophthalmopathy progression came a median roughly 6.4 months pre-onset.

The CDR3 regions of TCR beta were amplified from RNA transcripts. HTBI primers were used for first-round RT-PCR of the TCR CDR3. TCRdb passed the multiplex PCR reads through MiXCR, listing each CDR3 protein once. This table has 800,000 or so distinct CDR3 sequences, roughly 37% appearing once. Newly diagnosed patients aged 18 to 65 had hyperthyroidism of under 2 months' duration. On this clonotype itself: Its cognate antigen is unknown.

The V gene lost 8 bases and the J gene lost 5 bases, with 9 bases spanning the gap. Germline loops: CDR1 MGHDK, CDR2 SYGVNS. The CDR3 has 11 amino acids. The chain links TRBV25-1 to TRBJ2-5; unclear D gene. The TCR originated in a young man with Graves' hyperthyroidism. Sequenced: blood. CDR3 amino acids: CASAYGETQYF. The DNA for the CDR3 is TGTGCCAGCGCATACGGGGAGACCCAGTACTTC.